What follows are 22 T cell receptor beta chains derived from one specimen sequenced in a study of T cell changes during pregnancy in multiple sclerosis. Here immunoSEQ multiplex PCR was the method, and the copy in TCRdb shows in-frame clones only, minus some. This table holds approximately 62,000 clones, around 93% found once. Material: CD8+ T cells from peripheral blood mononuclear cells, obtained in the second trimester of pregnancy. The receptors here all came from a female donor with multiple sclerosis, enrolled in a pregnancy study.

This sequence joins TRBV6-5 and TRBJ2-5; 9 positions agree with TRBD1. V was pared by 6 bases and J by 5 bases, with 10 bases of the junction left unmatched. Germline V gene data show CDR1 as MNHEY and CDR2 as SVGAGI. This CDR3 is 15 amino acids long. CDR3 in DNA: TGTGCCAGCAGCCCCGGGACAGGGTTTGGGGAGACCCAGTACTTC. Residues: CASSPGTGFGETQYF.

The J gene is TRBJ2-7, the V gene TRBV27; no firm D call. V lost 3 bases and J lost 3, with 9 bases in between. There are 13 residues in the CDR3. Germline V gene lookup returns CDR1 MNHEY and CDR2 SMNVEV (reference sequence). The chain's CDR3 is CASSFGTYYEQYF. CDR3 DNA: TGTGCCAGCAGTTTCGGTACCTACTACGAGCAGTACTTC.

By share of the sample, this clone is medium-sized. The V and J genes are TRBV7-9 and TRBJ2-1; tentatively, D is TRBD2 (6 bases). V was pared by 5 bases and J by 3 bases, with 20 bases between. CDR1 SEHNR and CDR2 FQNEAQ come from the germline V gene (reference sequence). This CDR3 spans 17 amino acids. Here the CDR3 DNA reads TGTGCCAGCAGCCCTCCCTTGTCGGGAGTATACTACAATGAGCAGTTCTTC. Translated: CASSPPLSGVYYNEQFF. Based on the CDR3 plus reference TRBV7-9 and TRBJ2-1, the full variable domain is DTGVSQNPRHKITKRGQNVTFRCDPISEHNRLYWYRQTLGQGPEFLTYFQNEAQLEKSRLLSDRFSAERPKGSFSTLEIQRTEQGDSAMYLCASSPPLSGVYYNEQFFGPGTRLTVL.

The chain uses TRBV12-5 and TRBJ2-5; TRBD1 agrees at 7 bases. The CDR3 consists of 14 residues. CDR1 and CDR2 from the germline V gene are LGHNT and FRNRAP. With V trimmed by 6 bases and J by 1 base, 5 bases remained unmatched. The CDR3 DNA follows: TGTGCTAGTGGACACCGACAGGGCCAAGAGACCCAGTACTTC. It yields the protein CASGHRQGQETQYF.

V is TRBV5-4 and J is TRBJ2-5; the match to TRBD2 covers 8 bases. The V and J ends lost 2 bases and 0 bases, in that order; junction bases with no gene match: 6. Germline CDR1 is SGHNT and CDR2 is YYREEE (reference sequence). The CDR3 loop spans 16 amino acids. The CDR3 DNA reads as TGTGCCAGCAGCTTAAAACGGGGACTAGACCAAGAGACCCAGTACTTC. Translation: CASSLKRGLDQETQYF.

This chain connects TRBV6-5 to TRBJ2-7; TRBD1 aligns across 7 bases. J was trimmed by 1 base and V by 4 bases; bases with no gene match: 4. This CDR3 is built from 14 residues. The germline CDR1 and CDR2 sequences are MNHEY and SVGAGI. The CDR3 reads CASSLDRVSYEQYF. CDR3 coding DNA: TGTGCCAGCAGTTTAGACAGGGTATCCTACGAGCAGTACTTC.

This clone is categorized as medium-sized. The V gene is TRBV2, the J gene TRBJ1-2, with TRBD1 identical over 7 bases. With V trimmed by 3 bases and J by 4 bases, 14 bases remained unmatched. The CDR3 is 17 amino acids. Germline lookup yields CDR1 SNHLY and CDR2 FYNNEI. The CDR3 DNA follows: TGTGCCAGCAGTGAGCTACCCTCCGGGACAGCGAGCTATGGCTACACCTTC. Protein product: CASSELPSGTASYGYTF.

CDR3 sequence: CASSADRGGMNQPQHF. The CDR3 DNA sequence: TGTGCCAGCAGTGCGGATCGGGGGGGGATGAATCAGCCCCAGCATTTT. The chain employs TRBV2 and TRBJ1-5; a weak D match, TRBD1 (5 bases). This CDR3 spans 16 amino acids. The germline V gene has CDR1 SNHLY and CDR2 FYNNEI. The V end lost 4 bases, the J end lost 4 bases, and 17 bases lay between the germline ends.

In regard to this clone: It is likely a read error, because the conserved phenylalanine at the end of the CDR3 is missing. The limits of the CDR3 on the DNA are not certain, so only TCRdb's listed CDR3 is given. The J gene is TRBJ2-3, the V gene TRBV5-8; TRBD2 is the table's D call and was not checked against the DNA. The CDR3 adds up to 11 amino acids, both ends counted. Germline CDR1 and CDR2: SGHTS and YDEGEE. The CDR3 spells CASTVGVAWEA.

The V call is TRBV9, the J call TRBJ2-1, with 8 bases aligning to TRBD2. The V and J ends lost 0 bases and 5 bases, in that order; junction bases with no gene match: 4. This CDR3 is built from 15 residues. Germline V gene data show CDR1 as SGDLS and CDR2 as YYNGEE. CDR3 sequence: CASSVAGGPNNEQFF. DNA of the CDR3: TGTGCCAGCAGCGTAGCGGGGGGGCCAAACAATGAGCAGTTCTTC.

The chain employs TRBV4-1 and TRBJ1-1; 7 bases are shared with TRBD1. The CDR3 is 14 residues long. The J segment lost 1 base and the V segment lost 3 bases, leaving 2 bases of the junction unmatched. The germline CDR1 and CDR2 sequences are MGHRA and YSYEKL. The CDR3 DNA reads TGCGCCAGCAGCCACGGGACAGCGAACACTGAAGCTTTCTTT. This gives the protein CASSHGTANTEAFF.

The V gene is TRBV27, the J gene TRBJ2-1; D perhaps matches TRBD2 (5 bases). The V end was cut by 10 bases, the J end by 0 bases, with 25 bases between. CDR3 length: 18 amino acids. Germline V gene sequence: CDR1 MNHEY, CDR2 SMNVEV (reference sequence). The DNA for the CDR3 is TGTGCCACCATTGAGGGCCCCAACTACAAAAGCTCCTACAATGAGCAGTTCTTC. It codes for CATIEGPNYKSSYNEQFF.

The CDR3 spells CASSPGQGHQPQHF. As DNA, the CDR3 is TGTGCCAGCAGCCCGGGACAGGGGCATCAGCCCCAGCATTTT. This chain joins TRBV7-9 and TRBJ1-5; 10 positions agree with TRBD1. Germline V gene sequence: CDR1 SEHNR, CDR2 FQNEAQ (reference sequence). The length of the CDR3 is 14 residues. V was clipped by 5 bases and J by 5 bases; unmatched bases: 3.

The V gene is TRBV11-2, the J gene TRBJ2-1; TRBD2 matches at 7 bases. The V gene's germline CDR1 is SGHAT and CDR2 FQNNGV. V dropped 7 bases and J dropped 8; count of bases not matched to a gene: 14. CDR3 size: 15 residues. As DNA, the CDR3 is TGTGCCAGCACAACTAGGGGCGGGAGTCGAGATGAGCAGTTCTTC. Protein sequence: CASTTRGGSRDEQFF.

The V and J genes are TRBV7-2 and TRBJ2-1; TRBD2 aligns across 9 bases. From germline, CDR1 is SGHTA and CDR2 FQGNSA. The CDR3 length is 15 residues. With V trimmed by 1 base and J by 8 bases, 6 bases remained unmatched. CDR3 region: CASSLGVSGGDEQFF. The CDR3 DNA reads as TGTGCCAGCAGCTTAGGAGTTAGCGGGGGCGATGAGCAGTTCTTC. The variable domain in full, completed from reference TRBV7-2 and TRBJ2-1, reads GAGVSQSPSNKVTEKGKDVELRCDPISGHTALYWYRQSLGQGLEFLIYFQGNSAPDKSGLPSDRFSAERTGGSVSTLTIQRTQQEDSAVYLCASSLGVSGGDEQFFGPGTRLTVL.

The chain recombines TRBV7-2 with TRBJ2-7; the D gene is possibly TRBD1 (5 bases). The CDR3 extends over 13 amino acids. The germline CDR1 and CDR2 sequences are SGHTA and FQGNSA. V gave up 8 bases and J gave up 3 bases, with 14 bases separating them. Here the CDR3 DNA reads TGTGCCAGCGTCCCCAGGGAAGGCTACGAGCAGTACTTC. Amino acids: CASVPREGYEQYF.

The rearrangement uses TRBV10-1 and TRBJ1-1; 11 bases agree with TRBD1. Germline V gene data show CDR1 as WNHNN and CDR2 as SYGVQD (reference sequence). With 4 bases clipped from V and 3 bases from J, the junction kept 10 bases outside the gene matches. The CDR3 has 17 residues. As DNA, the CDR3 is TGCGCCAGCAGTGTTGAGGACAGGGGGCGTGTGGACACTGAAGCTTTCTTT. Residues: CASSVEDRGRVDTEAFF.

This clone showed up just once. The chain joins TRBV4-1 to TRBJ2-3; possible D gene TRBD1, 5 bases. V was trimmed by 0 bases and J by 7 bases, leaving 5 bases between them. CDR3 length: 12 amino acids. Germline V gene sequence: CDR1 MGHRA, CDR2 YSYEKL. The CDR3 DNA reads TGCGCCAGCAGCCAAGAGGACAATACGCAGTATTTT. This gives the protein CASSQEDNTQYF.

CDR3 sequence (DNA): TGCGCCAGCAGCCAAGATCTAGGGCGGGAAGAGACCCAGTACTTC. Encoded protein: CASSQDLGREETQYF. V is TRBV4-3 and J is TRBJ2-5; D may be TRBD2 (5 bases). V was cut by 0 bases and J by 3 bases, with 11 bases left in between. The CDR3 runs to 15 residues. Germline assignment: CDR1 LGHNA and CDR2 YSLEER.

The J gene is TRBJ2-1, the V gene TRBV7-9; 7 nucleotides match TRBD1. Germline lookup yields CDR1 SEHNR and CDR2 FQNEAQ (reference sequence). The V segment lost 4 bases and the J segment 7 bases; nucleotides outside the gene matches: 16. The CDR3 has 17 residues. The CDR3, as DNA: TGTGCCAGCAGCTATACACCCAGTCCGGGACAGCAAAATGAGCAGTTCTTC. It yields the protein CASSYTPSPGQQNEQFF.

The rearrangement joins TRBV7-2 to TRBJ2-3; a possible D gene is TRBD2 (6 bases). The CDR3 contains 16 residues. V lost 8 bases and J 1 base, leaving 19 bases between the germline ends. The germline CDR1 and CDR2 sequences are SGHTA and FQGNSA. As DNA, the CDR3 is TGTGCCAGCGGATTGAGGCGGGGCGCCGGCACAGATACGCAGTATTTT. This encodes CASGLRRGAGTDTQYF.

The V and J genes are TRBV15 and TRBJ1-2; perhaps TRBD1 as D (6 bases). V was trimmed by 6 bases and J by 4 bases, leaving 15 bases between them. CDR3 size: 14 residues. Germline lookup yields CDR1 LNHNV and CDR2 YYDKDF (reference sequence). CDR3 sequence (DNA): TGTGCCACCAGGGAGGGGGGGGACCCCTATGGCTACACCTTC. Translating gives CATREGGDPYGYTF.